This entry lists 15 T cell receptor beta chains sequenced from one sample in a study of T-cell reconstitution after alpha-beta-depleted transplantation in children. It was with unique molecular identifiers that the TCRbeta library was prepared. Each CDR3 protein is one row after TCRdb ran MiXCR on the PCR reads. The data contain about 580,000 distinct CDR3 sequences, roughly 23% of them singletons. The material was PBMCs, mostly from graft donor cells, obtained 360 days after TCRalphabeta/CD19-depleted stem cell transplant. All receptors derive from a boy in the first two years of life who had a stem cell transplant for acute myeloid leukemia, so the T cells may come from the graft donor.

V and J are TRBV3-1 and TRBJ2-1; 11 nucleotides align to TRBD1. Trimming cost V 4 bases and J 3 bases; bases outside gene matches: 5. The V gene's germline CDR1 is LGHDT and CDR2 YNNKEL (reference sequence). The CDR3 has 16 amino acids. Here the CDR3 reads CASSPDGTGGYNEQFF. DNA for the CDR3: TGTGCCAGCAGCCCTGACGGGACAGGGGGCTACAATGAGCAGTTCTTC.

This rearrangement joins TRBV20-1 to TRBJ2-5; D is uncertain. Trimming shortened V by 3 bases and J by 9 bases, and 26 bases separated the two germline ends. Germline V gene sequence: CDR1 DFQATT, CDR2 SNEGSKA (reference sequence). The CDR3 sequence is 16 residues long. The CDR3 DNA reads TGCAGTGCTAGTAGGCCGGCCCACTTAAGGTCCGGCGCCCAGTACTTC. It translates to CSASRPAHLRSGAQYF.

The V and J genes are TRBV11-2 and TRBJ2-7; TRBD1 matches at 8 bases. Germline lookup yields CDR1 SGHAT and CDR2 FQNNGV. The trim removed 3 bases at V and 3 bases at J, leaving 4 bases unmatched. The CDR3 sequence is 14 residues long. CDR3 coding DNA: TGTGCCAGCAGCTTTGGACAGGGAAACTACGAGCAGTACGTC. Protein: CASSFGQGNYEQYV.

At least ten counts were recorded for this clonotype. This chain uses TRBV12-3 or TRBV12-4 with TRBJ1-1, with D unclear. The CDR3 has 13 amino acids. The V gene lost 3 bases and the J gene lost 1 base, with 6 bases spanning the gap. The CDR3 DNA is TGTGCCAGCAGTTTTCGGGAGAACACTGAAGCTTTCTTT. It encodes CASSFRENTEAFF.

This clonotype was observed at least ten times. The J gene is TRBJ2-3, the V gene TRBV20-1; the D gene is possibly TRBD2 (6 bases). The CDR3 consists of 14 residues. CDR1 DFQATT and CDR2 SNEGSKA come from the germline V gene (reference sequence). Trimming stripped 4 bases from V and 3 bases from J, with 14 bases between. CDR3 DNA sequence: TGCAGTGCTAACCCTCATGGGGGGACAGATACGCAGTATTTT. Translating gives CSANPHGGTDTQYF.

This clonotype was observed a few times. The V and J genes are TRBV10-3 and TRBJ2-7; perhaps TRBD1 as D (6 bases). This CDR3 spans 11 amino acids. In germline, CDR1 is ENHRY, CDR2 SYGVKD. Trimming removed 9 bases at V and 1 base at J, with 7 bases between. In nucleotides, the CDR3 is TGTGCCATTGGACAGTCCTACGAGCAGTACTTC. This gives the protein CAIGQSYEQYF.

The CDR3: CSARGNLYRGYTF. The CDR3 nucleotides read TGCAGTGCTAGAGGGAACCTCTATAGAGGCTACACCTTC. The rearrangement links TRBV20-1 to TRBJ1-2; unclear D gene. CDR1 is DFQATT, CDR2 SNEGSKA, per germline (reference sequence). The CDR3 is 13 residues long. V lost 1 base, J lost 8 bases, and 14 bases lay in between.

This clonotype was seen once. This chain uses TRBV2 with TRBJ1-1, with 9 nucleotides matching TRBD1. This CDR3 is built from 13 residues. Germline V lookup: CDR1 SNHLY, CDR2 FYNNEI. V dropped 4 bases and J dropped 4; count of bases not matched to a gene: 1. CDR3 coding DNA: TGTGCCAGCAGTGGGACAGGGGTCACTGAAGCTTTCTTT. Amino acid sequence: CASSGTGVTEAFF.

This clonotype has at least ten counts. CDR3 amino acids: CSARATSGGYNEQFF. CDR3 DNA: TGCAGTGCTAGGGCCACTAGCGGGGGCTACAATGAGCAGTTCTTC. This rearrangement joins TRBV20-1 to TRBJ2-1; TRBD2 matches at 11 bases. Germline lookup yields CDR1 DFQATT and CDR2 SNEGSKA (reference sequence). Losses at the gene ends were 3 bases for V and 3 bases for J; bases not matched to a gene: 4. The CDR3 is made up of 15 amino acids.

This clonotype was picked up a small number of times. CDR3 sequence: CSVHGVYSYEQYF. The CDR3 bases are TGCAGCGTCCATGGAGTGTACTCCTACGAGCAGTACTTC. The chain combines TRBV29-1 with TRBJ2-7; D ambiguous. Germline-derived CDR1 and CDR2 are SQVTM and ANQGSEA. This CDR3 spans 13 amino acids. V was trimmed by 6 bases and J by 0 bases, leaving 12 bases between them.

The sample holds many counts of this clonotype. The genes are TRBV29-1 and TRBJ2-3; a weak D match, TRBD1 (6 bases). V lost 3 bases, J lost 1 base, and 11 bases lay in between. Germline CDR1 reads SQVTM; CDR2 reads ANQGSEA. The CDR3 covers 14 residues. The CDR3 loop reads CSVDRDTGTDTQYF. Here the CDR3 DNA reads TGCAGCGTTGACAGGGACACAGGCACAGATACGCAGTATTTT.

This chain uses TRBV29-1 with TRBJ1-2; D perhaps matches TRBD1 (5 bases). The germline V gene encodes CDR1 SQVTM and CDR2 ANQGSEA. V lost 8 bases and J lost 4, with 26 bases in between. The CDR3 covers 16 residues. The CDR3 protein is CSSATGTRSQFYGYTF. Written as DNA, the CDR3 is TGCAGCTCAGCAACCGGGACCCGATCCCAATTCTATGGCTACACCTTC.

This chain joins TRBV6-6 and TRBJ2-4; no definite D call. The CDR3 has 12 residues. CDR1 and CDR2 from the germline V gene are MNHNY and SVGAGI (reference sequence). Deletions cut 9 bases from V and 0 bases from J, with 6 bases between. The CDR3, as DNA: TGTGCCAGTAAGATAGCCAAAAACATTCAGTACTTC. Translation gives CASKIAKNIQYF.

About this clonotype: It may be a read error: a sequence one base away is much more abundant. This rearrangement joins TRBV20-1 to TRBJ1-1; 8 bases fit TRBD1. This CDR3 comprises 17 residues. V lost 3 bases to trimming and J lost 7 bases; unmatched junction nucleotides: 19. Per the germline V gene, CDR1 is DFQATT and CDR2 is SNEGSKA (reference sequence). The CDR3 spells CSARGQERWSKINEAFF. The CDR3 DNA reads TGCAGTGCTAGGGGACAGGAGCGCTGGTCCAAGATTAATGAAGCTTTCTTT.

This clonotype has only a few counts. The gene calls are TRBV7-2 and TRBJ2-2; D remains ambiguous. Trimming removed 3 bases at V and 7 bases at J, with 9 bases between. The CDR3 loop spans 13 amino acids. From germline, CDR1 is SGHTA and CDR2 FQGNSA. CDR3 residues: CASSFRTIGELFF. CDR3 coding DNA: TGTGCCAGCAGCTTTCGGACCATCGGGGAGCTGTTTTTT.